The present entry profiles one TCR beta chain with its context. This sample is drawn from a study of blood T cell repertoires in COVID-19. Study details: Specimens from acute and convalescent COVID-19 originated in the United States, Italy and Spain.

Profiling relied on immunoSEQ multiplex PCR, and the TCRdb table lists in-frame clones only, not all of them. The table lists 150,000 to 200,000 clones, about nine tenths of them singletons, with around 3.9% in the top ten. The CDR3 loop spans 13 amino acids. The germline CDR1 and CDR2 sequences are KGHSH and LQKENI. V lost 2 bases to trimming and J lost 5 bases, with 7 bases between them. The gene calls are TRBV18 and TRBJ1-5; unclear D gene. The receptor was isolated from a woman between 55 and 75 years old who had recovered from COVID-19. The specimen sequenced was peripheral blood. The CDR3, as DNA: TGTGCCAGCTCACCATCGAGGGATCAGCCCCAGCATTTT. Translated: CASSPSRDQPQHF.